The entry that follows covers one TCR beta chain sequence. What it binds is not known. This sample stems from a study of CD8+CD57+ T cells in acquired aplastic anemia. Study-level background: On average, sorted CD4+ and CD8+ cells gave about 2.9 ug of DNA. Study results and limitations: In common between the patients and the controls were approximately 30 CD8+ CDR3 sequences. Patients showed no significant difference from controls in CD8+ Simpson's diversity.

CDR3 length equals 16 residues. CDR1 SGDLS and CDR2 YYNGEE come from the germline V gene. The ends lost 0 bases at V and 2 bases at J; junction bases unmatched: 3. All sequencing subjects had displayed CD8+CD57+ cell expansion on flow cytometry. Every patient had severe acquired aplastic anemia. The study profiled TCR beta VDJ and CDR3 using genomic DNA as template. MiXCR, applied by TCRdb to the reads, yields one record per CDR3 protein. The data show a few hundred thousand distinct CDR3 sequences, roughly 53% seen once. This receptor was obtained from a human donor with aplastic anemia. The sequencing sample was made of sorted CD4+, CD8+, or CD8+CD57+ T cells (not recorded which) from PBMCs. The gene calls are TRBV9 and TRBJ2-3; the match to TRBD1 covers 10 bases. CDR3 nucleotide sequence: TGTGCCAGCAGCGTAGTGGACAGGGGGATCACAGATACGCAGTATTTT. It translates to CASSVVDRGITDTQYF.